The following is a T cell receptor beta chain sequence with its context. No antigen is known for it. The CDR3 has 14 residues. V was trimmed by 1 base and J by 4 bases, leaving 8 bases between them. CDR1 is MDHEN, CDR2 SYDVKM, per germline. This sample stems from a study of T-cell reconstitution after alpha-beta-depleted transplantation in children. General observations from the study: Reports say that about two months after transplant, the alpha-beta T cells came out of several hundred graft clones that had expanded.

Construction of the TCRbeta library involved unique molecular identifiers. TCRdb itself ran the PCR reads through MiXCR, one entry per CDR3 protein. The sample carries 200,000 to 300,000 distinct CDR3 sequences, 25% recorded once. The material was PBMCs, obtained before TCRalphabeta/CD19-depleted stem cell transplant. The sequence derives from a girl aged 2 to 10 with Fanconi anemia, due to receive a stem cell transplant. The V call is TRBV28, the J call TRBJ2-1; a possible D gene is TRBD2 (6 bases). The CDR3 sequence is CASSLFGGYNEQFF. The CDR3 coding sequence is TGTGCCAGCAGTTTATTTGGGGGGTACAATGAGCAGTTCTTC. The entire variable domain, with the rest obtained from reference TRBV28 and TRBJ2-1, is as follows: DVKVTQSSRYLVKRTGEKVFLECVQDMDHENMFWYRQDPGLGLRLIYFSYDVKMKEKGDIPEGYSVSREKKERFSLILESASTNQTSMYLCASSLFGGYNEQFFGPGTRLTVL.